Following are 13 T cell receptor beta chains from one sample sequenced in a study of response to subunit inactivated influenza vaccine. A single record per CDR3 protein comes from TCRdb applying MiXCR to the RT-PCR reads. Altogether 500,000 or so distinct CDR3 sequences are present, 16% being singletons, with the ten largest covering 3%. The sequenced sample was CD4+ T cells sorted from PBMCs, obtained roughly 24 months after vaccination. These receptors were taken from a man between 45 and 75 years old who received an inactivated influenza vaccine.

The J gene is TRBJ2-3, the V gene TRBV5-1; 11 bases fit TRBD1. Trimming cost V 6 bases and J 2 bases; bases outside gene matches: 8. The CDR3 runs to 16 residues. CDR1 is SGHRS, CDR2 YFSETQ, per germline. CDR3: CASIRGQGASTDTQYF. DNA of the CDR3: TGCGCCAGCATTAGAGGACAGGGGGCATCCACAGATACGCAGTATTTT.

This clonotype was seen more than once but under ten times. The V gene is TRBV12-3 or TRBV12-4, the J gene TRBJ2-5; a weak D match, TRBD1 (6 bases). V was pared by 5 bases and J by 7 bases, with 20 bases between. CDR3 length: 15 residues. In DNA form, the CDR3 reads TGTGCCAGCAGTAACAGACAGGCCCGCTTGGGGACCCAGTACTTC. This gives the protein CASSNRQARLGTQYF.

This rearrangement joins TRBV5-1 to TRBJ1-1; D is possibly TRBD1 (5 bases). V was clipped by 4 bases and J by 10 bases, with 23 bases between them. Germline V CDR1 and CDR2: SGHRS, YFSETQ. This CDR3 has 15 amino acids. The CDR3: CASSPPTGLIRRAFF. The CDR3 nucleotides are TGCGCCAGCAGCCCACCTACAGGCCTAATCCGGAGAGCTTTCTTT.

The chain links TRBV20-1 to TRBJ1-1, with D tentatively TRBD1 (6 bases). The CDR3 has 17 residues. V was clipped by 0 bases and J by 3 bases, with 20 bases between them. Germline CDR1 reads DFQATT; CDR2 reads SNEGSKA (reference sequence). CDR3 coding DNA: TGCAGTGCTAGAGATTCGTGGGGGCGGGGGAGCGACACTGAAGCTTTCTTT. Protein product: CSARDSWGRGSDTEAFF.

This clonotype appeared a few times. The chain is built from TRBV5-1 and TRBJ2-3; no reliable D call. CDR3 length equals 15 residues. The germline V gene has CDR1 SGHRS and CDR2 YFSETQ. The ends were cut back, 0 bases at V and 0 bases at J, with 8 bases in the middle. CDR3 bases: TGCGCCAGCAGCTTGGGAAGCTATAGCACAGATACGCAGTATTTT. Amino acids: CASSLGSYSTDTQYF. The complete variable domain, with remaining parts taken from reference TRBV5-1 and TRBJ2-3, reads KAGVTQTPRYLIKTRGQQVTLSCSPISGHRSVSWYQQTPGQGLQFLFEYFSETQRNKGNFPGRFSGRQFSNSRSEMNVSTLELGDSALYLCASSLGSYSTDTQYFGPGTRLTVL.

Many counts were recorded for this clonotype. The chain has TRBV7-2 and TRBJ2-7; 7 nucleotides agree with TRBD2. Germline lookup yields CDR1 SGHTA and CDR2 FQGNSA. Trimming removed 4 bases from V and 2 bases from J; junction bases left unmatched: 8. The CDR3 runs 15 residues. In nucleotides, the CDR3 is TGTGCCAGCAGCTCCGGGCACGGGACTACCTACGAGCAGTACTTC. This gives the protein CASSSGHGTTYEQYF. The complete variable domain, with remaining parts taken from reference TRBV7-2 and TRBJ2-7, reads GAGVSQSPSNKVTEKGKDVELRCDPISGHTALYWYRQSLGQGLEFLIYFQGNSAPDKSGLPSDRFSAERTGGSVSTLTIQRTQQEDSAVYLCASSSGHGTTYEQYFGPGTRLTVT.

The sample holds a few counts of this clonotype. The chain joins TRBV11-2 to TRBJ2-2, with D uncertain. The V end was cut by 9 bases, the J end by 6 bases, with 11 bases between. The CDR3 is 12 residues long. Germline V gene data show CDR1 as SGHAT and CDR2 as FQNNGV. The CDR3 DNA reads TGTGCCAGGTCCACAGCCTCCGGGGAGCTGTTTTTT. Protein product: CARSTASGELFF.

The sample holds a few counts of this clonotype. The V gene is TRBV2, the J gene TRBJ2-1; 10 bases match TRBD1. The V and J ends lost 8 bases and 8 bases, in that order; junction bases with no gene match: 3. The CDR3 has 12 amino acids. Germline CDR1 SNHLY, CDR2 FYNNEI. Here the CDR3 reads CASGQGVHEQFF. Written as DNA, the CDR3 is TGTGCCAGCGGACAGGGGGTGCATGAGCAGTTCTTC.

The chain carries TRBV4-1 and TRBJ2-5; TRBD1 agrees at 7 bases. CDR3 length: 16 residues. V lost 2 bases and J lost 4; bases outside the gene matches: 10. Germline lookup yields CDR1 MGHRA and CDR2 YSYEKL. In DNA form, the CDR3 reads TGCGCCAGCAGCCAAACGACAGGGTTCCGGGGAGAGACCCAGTACTTC. Translation gives CASSQTTGFRGETQYF.

This chain connects TRBV6-2 or TRBV6-3 to TRBJ2-5, with TRBD1 matching 7 bases. The CDR3 covers 13 residues. Germline loops: CDR1 MNHEY, CDR2 SVGEGT. V shed 5 bases and J 5 bases; nucleotides not matched to a gene: 5. The CDR3 reads CASSDRVHETQYF. CDR3 in DNA: TGTGCCAGCAGTGACAGGGTTCATGAGACCCAGTACTTC.

This clonotype was counted at least ten times. This chain joins TRBV4-3 and TRBJ1-2, with a possible D match to TRBD1 (5 bases). The CDR3 runs to 13 residues. Germline-derived CDR1 and CDR2 are LGHNA and YSLEER. With 5 bases removed from V and 5 bases from J, the gap between germline ends came to 12 bases. CDR3 amino acids: CASSNPGGYGYTF. The CDR3 DNA reads TGCGCCAGCAGCAACCCCGGGGGATATGGCTACACCTTC.

CDR3 loop: CSAERGSYNEQFF. CDR3 sequence (DNA): TGCAGTGCGGAGCGGGGATCCTACAATGAGCAGTTCTTC. V usage is TRBV20-1 and J usage is TRBJ2-1; 7 bases agree with TRBD2. The junction had 3 bases not matched to a gene; V was cut back by 6 bases and J by 1 base. The CDR3 runs to 13 residues. Germline assignment: CDR1 DFQATT and CDR2 SNEGSKA (reference sequence).

The CDR3, as DNA: TGTGCCAGCAGTTACTCTCCCGGGACAGGGTTTAACACTGAAGCTTTCTTT. It is translated as CASSYSPGTGFNTEAFF. V and J are TRBV6-2 or TRBV6-3 and TRBJ1-1; TRBD1 matches 9 bases. Germline V gene sequence: CDR1 MNHEY, CDR2 SVGEGT. The CDR3 runs to 17 residues. V lost 0 bases and J lost 2; bases outside the gene matches: 7.